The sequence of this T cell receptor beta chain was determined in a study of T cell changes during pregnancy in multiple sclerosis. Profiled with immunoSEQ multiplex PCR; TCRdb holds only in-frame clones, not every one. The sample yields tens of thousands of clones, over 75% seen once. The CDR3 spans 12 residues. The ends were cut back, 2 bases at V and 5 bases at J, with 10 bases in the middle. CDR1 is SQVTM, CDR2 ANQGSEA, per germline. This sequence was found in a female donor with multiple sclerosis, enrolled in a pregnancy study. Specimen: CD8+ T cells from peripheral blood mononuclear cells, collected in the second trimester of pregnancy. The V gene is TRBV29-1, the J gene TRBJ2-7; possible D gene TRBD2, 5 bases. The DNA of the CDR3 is TGCAGCGTTGAACGTGGGGAGAACGAGCAGTACTTC. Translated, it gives CSVERGENEQYF.